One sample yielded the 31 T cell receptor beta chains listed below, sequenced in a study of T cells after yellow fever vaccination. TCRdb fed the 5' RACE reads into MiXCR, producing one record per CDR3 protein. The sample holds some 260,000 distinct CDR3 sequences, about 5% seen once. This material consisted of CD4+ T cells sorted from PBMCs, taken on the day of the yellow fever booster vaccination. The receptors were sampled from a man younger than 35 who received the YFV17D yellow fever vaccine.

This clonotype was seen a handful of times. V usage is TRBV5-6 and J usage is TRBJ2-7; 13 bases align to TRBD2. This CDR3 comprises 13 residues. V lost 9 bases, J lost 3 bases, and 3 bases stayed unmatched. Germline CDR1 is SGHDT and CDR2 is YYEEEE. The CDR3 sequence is CAKGLAGFYEQYF. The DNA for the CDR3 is TGTGCCAAGGGACTAGCGGGGTTCTACGAGCAGTACTTC.

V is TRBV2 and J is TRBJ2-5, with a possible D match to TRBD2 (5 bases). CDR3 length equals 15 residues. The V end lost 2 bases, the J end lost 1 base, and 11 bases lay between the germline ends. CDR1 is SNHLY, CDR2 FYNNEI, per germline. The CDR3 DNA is TGTGCCAGCAGTGAACAAGAGGGTCCCCAAGAGACCCAGTACTTC. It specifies CASSEQEGPQETQYF. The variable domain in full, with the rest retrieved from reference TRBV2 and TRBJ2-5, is EPEVTQTPSHQVTQMGQEVILRCVPISNHLYFYWYRQILGQKVEFLVSFYNNEISEKSEIFDDQFSVERPDGSNFTLKIRSTKLEDSAMYFCASSEQEGPQETQYFGPGTRLLVL.

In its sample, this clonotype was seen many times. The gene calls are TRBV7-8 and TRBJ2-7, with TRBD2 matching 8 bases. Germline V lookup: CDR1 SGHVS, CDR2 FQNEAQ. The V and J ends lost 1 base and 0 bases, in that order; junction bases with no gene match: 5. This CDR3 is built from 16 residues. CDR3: CASSLVRRGDSYEQYF. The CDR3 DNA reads TGTGCCAGCAGCTTAGTTCGGCGGGGGGACTCCTACGAGCAGTACTTC.

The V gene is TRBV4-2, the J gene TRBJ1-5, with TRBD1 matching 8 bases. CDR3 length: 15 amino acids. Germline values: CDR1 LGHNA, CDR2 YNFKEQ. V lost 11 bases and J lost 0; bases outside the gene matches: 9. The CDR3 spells CAYRGGLYSNQPQHF. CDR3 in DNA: TGTGCCTACAGGGGGGGGCTCTATAGCAATCAGCCCCAGCATTTT.

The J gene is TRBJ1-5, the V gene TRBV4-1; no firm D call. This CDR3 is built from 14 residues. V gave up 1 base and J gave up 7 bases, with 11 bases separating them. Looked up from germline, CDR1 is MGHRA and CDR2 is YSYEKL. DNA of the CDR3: TGCGCCAGCAGCCAAGGGAACATTCGACAGCCCCAGCATTTT. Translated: CASSQGNIRQPQHF.

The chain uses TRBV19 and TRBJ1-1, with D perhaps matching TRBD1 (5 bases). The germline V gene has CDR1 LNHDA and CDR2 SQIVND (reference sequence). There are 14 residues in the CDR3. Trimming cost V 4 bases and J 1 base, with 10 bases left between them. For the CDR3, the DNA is TGTGCCAGTAGTACCCTCGGGGGGAACACTGAAGCTTTCTTT. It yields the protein CASSTLGGNTEAFF.

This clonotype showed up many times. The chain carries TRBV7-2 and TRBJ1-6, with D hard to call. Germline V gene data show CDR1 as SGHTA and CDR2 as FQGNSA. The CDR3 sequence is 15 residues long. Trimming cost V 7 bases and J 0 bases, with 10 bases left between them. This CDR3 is CASTSRSSYNSPLHF. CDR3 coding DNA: TGTGCCAGCACCTCCCGTAGCTCCTATAATTCACCCCTCCACTTT.

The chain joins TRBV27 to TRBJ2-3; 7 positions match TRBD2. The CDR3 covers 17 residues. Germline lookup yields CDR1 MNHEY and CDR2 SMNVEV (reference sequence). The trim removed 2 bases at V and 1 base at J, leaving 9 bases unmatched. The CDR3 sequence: CASSLGRERGGTDTQYF. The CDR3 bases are TGTGCCAGCAGTTTAGGAAGGGAGCGGGGAGGCACAGATACGCAGTATTTT.

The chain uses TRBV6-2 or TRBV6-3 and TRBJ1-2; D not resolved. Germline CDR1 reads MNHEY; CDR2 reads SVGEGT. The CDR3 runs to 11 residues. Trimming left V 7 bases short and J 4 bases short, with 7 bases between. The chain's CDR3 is CASMTLYGYTF. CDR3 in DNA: TGTGCCAGCATGACTCTCTATGGCTACACCTTC.

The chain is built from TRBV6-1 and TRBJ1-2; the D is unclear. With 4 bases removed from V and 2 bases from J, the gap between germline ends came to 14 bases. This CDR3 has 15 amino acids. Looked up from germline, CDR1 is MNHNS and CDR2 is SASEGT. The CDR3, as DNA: TGTGCCAGCAGTGGCTCGCATTCAGCAAACTATGGCTACACCTTC. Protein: CASSGSHSANYGYTF.

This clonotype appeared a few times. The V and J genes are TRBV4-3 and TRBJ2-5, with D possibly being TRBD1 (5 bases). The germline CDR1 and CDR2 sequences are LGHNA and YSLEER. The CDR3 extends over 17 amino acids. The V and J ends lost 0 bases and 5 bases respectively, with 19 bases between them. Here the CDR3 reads CASSQDELSAGSETQYF. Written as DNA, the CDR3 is TGCGCCAGCAGCCAAGACGAGCTTTCGGCAGGGTCGGAGACCCAGTACTTC.

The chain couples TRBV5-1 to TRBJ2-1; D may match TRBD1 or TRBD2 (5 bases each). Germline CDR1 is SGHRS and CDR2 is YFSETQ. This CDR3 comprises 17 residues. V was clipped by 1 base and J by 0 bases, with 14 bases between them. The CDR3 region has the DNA TGCGCCAGCAGCTTGAGCTGGGACCTCAGCTCCTACAATGAGCAGTTCTTC. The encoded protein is CASSLSWDLSSYNEQFF.

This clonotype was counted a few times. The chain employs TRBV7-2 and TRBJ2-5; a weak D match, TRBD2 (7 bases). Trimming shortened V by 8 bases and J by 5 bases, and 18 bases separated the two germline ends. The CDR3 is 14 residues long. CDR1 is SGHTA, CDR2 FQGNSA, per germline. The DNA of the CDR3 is TGTGCCAGCCGGCTGAGGGGGGGGTTTGAGACCCAGTACTTC. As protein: CASRLRGGFETQYF.

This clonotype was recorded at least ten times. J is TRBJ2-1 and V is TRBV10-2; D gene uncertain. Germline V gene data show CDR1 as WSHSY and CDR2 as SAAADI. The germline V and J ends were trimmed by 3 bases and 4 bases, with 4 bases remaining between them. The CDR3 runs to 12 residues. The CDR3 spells CASSEGYNEQFF. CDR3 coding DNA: TGCGCCAGCAGTGAAGGGTACAATGAGCAGTTCTTC.

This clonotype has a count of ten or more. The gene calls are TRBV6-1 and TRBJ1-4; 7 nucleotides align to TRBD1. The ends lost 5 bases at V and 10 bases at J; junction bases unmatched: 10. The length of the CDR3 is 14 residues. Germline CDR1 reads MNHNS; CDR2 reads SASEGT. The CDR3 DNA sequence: TGTGCCAGCAGTCCCGACAGGGAAACCGGAAAACTGTTTTTT. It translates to CASSPDRETGKLFF.

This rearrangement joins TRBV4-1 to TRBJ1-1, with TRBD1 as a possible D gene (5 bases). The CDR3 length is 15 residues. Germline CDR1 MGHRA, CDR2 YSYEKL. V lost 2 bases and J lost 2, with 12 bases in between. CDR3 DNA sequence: TGCGCCAGCAGCCAACCTTTCACAGGCAACACTGAAGCTTTCTTT. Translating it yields CASSQPFTGNTEAFF.

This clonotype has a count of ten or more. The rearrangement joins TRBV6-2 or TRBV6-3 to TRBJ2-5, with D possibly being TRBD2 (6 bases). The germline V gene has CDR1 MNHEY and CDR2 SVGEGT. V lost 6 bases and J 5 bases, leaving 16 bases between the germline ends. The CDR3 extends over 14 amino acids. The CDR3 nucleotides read TGTGCCAGCAGCTACCGGGACTGGTGGGAGACCCAGTACTTC. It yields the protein CASSYRDWWETQYF.

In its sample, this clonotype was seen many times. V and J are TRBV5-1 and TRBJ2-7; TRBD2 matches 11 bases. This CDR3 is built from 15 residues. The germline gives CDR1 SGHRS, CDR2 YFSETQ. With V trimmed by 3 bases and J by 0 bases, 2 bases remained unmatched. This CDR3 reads CASSWGLADSYEQYF. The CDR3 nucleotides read TGCGCCAGCAGCTGGGGACTAGCGGACTCCTACGAGCAGTACTTC.

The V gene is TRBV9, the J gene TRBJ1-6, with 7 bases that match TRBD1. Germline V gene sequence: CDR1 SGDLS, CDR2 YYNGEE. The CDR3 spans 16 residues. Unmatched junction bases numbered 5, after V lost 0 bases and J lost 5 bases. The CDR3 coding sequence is TGTGCCAGCAGCGTAGCAGGGGGGAACGATAATTCACCCCTCCACTTT. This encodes CASSVAGGNDNSPLHF.

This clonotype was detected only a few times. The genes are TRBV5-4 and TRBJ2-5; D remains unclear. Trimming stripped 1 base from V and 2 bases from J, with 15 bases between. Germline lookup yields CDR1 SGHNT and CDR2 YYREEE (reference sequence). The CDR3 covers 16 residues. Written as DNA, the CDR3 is TGTGCCAGCAGCTTGAACGGCCTTTCTAGGCAAGAGACCCAGTACTTC. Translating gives CASSLNGLSRQETQYF.

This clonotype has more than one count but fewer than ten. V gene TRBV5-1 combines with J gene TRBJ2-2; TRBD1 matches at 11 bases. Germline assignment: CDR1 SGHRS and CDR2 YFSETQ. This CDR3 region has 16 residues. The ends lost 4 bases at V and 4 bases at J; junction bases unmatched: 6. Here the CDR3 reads CASSHGQGALTGELFF. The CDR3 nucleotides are TGCGCCAGCAGCCACGGACAGGGGGCGCTCACCGGGGAGCTGTTTTTT.

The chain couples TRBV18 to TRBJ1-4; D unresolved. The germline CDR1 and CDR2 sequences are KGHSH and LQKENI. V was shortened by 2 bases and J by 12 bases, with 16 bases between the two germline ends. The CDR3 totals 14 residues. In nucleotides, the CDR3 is TGTGCCAGCTCACCAGCCGTGGTGTCTGGAGAACTGTTTTTT. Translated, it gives CASSPAVVSGELFF.

The CDR3 region has the DNA TGTGCCAGCAGCCTGGGAGGGTTGAGTCAAGAGACCCAGTACTTC. Translated: CASSLGGLSQETQYF. The V and J genes are TRBV7-9 and TRBJ2-5, with TRBD2 matching over 7 bases. V was pared by 5 bases and J by 2 bases, with 8 bases of the junction left unmatched. This CDR3 is 15 amino acids long. Germline V gene sequence: CDR1 SEHNR, CDR2 FQNEAQ (reference sequence). Full variable domain (missing parts from reference TRBV7-9 and TRBJ2-5): DTGVSQNPRHKITKRGQNVTFRCDPISEHNRLYWYRQTLGQGPEFLTYFQNEAQLEKSRLLSDRFSAERPKGSFSTLEIQRTEQGDSAMYLCASSLGGLSQETQYFGPGTRLLVL.

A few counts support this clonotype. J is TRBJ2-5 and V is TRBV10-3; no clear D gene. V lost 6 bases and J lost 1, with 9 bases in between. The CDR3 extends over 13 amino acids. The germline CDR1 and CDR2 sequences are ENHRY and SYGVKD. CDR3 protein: CAIRYGGQETQYF. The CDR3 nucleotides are TGTGCCATCAGGTACGGTGGCCAAGAGACCCAGTACTTC.

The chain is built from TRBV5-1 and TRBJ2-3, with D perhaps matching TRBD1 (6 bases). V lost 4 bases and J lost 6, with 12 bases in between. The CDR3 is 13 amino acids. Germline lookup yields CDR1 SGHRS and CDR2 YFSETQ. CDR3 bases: TGCGCCAGCAGCCAACAGGGAGCGGATACGCAGTATTTT. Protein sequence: CASSQQGADTQYF.

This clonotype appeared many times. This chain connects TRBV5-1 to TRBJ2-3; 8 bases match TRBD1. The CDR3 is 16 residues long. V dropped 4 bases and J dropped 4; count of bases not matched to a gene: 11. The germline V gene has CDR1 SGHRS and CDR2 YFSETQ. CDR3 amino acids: CASSAADRGGSDTQYF. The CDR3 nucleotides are TGCGCCAGCAGCGCCGCTGACAGGGGCGGTTCAGATACGCAGTATTTT.

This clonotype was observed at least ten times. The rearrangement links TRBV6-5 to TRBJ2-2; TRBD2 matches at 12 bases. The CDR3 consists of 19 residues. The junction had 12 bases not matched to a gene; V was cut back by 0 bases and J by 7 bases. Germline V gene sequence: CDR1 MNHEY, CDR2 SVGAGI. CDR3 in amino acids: CASSYSGLAGHPRGGELFF. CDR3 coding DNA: TGTGCCAGCAGTTACTCGGGACTAGCGGGCCACCCCAGAGGCGGGGAGCTGTTTTTT.

The CDR3 protein is CASSQDRARGLSGANVLTF. For the CDR3, the DNA is TGTGCCAGCAGCCAAGATAGGGCCAGGGGTCTCTCTGGGGCCAACGTCCTGACTTTC. The chain is built from TRBV4-2 and TRBJ2-6; tentative D call: TRBD1 (6 bases). With 0 bases removed from V and 0 bases from J, the gap between germline ends came to 15 bases. CDR3 length: 19 amino acids. Germline CDR1 and CDR2: LGHNA and YNFKEQ.

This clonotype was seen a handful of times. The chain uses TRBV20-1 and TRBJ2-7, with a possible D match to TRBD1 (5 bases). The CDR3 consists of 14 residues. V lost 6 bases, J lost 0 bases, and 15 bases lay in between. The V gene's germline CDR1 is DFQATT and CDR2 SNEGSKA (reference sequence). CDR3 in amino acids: CSATRQSSSYEQYV. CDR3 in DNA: TGCAGTGCAACCCGACAGAGCAGCTCCTACGAGCAGTACGTC.

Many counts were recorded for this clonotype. This CDR3 reads CASSPGQGYGYTF. CDR3 bases: TGTGCCAGCAGCCCGGGACAGGGGTATGGCTACACCTTC. The J gene is TRBJ1-2, the V gene TRBV7-2, with TRBD1 matching over 10 bases. CDR3 length equals 13 residues. The junction had 2 bases not matched to a gene; V was cut back by 5 bases and J by 5 bases. Germline V lookup: CDR1 SGHTA, CDR2 FQGNSA.

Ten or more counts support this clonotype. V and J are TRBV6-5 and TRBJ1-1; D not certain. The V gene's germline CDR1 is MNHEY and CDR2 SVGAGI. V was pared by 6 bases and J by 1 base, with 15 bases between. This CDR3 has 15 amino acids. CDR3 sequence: CASSRRSVGNTEAFF. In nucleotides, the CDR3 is TGTGCCAGCAGCCGACGAAGCGTCGGGAACACTGAAGCTTTCTTT.